This T cell receptor beta chain was profiled in a study of Ad26.COV2.S vaccination and SARS-CoV-2 variants. Study findings and constraints: Participants in the vaccine arm had higher spike-specific TCR breadth; placebo recipients had lower. Substantial breadth was reported for post-vaccination spike-specific CD8+ and CD4+ T cells. Using TCR breadth and depth analyses may have led to underestimated total T cell responses.

The protocol was immunoSEQ multiplex PCR, while the TCRdb copy is restricted to in-frame clones and leaves out a portion. The sample includes about 320,000 clones, roughly nine tenths of them seen just once. Trimming stripped 4 bases from V and 0 bases from J, with 7 bases between. This CDR3 contains 14 residues. Germline CDR1 is LGHNA and CDR2 is YSLEER. Indicated treatment: 19 received Ad26.COV2.S at low or high dose, single or two shots; about five received placebo; per-sample allocation not given. Sample collection was performed on day 63 after the first vaccine or placebo injection. On this clone itself: The antigen is not known.

The genes are TRBV4-3 and TRBJ1-3; maybe TRBD1 (5 bases). The source is a person aged 18-65 years who received the Ad26.COV2.S COVID-19 vaccine or a placebo. The source was peripheral blood, collected in a trial of Ad26.COV2.S vaccine versus placebo. DNA of the CDR3: TGCGCCAGCAGCCCAGGGAGCTCTGGAAACACCATATATTTT. It encodes CASSPGSSGNTIYF.